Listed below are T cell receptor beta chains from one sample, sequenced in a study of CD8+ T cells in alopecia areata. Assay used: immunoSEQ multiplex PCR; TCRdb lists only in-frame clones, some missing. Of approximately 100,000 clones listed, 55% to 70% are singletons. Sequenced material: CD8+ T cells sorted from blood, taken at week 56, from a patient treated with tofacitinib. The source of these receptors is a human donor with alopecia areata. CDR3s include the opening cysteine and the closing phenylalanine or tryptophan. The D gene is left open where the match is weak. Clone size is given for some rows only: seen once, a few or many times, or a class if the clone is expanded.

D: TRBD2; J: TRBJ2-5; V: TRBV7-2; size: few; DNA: TGTGCCAGCACACAGCGGGGGGGCCTAGAGACCCAGTACTTC; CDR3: CASTQRGGLETQYF
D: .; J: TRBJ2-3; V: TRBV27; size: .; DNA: TGTGCCAGCAGTACCAACTCCAATACGCAGTATTTT; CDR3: CASSTNSNTQYF
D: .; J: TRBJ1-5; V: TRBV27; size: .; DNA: TGTGCCAGCAGTTGGGGGGTCAATCAGCCCCAGCATTTT; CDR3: CASSWGVNQPQHF
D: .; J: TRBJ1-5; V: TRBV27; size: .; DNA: TGTGCCAGCAGTAGTGTCGCCATAAATCAGCCCCAGCATTTT; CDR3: CASSSVAINQPQHF
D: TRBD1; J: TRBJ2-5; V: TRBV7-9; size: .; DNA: TGTGCCAGCAGCGCACGGGACAGAGGCCAAGAGACCCAGTACTTC; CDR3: CASSARDRGQETQYF
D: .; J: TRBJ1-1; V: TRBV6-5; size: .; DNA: TGTGCCAGCAGCCCCGGGACTTCTGGCACTGAAGCTTTCTTT; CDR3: CASSPGTSGTEAFF
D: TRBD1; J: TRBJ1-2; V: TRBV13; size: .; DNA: TGTGCCAGCAGTCAAGGACAGGGGAACTATGGCTACACCTTC; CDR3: CASSQGQGNYGYTF
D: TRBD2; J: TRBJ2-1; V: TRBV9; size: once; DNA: TGTGCCAGCAGCTCTAGCGGGGGACTTTCCTACAATGAGCAGTTCTTC; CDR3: CASSSSGGLSYNEQFF
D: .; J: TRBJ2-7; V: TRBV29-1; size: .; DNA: TGCAGCGTTGAGTCCACTAGTAGCTACGAGCAGTACTTC; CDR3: CSVESTSSYEQYF
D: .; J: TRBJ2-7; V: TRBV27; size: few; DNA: TGTGCCAGCAGTTTGGGTGGACAGTCCTACGAGCAGTACTTC; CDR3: CASSLGGQSYEQYF
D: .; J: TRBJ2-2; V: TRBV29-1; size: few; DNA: TGCAGCGGTTATGTAGCCGGGGAGCTGTTTTTT; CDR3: CSGYVAGELFF
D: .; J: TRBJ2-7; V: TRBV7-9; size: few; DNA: TGTGCCAGCAGCGGAAGAACCGGGCCGAACTACGAGCAGTACTTC; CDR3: CASSGRTGPNYEQYF
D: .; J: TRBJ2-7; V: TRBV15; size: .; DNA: TGTGCCACCAGCAGAGGACGACACTACGAGCAGTACTTC; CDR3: CATSRGRHYEQYF
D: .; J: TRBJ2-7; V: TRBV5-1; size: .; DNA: TGCGCCAGCAGCCCCACCAGCTCCTACGAGCAGTACTTC; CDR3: CASSPTSSYEQYF
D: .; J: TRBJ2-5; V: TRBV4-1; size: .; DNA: TGCGCCAGCAGCCTAAACCTCAAGTGGGGAAGGTACCAAGAGACCCAGTACTTC; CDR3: CASSLNLKWGRYQETQYF
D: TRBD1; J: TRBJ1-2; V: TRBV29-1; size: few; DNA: TGCAGCGTCGAGACAGGGCCTCAAGGCTACACCTTC; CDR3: CSVETGPQGYTF
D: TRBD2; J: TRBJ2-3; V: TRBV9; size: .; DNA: TGTGCCAGCAGCGCCCCGGGAGGGGGAGGAACAGATACGCAGTATTTT; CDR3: CASSAPGGGGTDTQYF
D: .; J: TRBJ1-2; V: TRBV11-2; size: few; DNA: TGTGCCAGCAGCCATGATAATAACTATGGCTACACCTTC; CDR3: CASSHDNNYGYTF
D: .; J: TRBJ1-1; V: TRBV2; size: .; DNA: TGTGCCAGCACCAAAAGGGGGACACAAGACGCTGAAGCTTTCTTT; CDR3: CASTKRGTQDAEAFF
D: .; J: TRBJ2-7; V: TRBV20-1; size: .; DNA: TGCAGTGCTAGACAGGGGCCTGAGCAGTACTTC; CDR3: CSARQGPEQYF
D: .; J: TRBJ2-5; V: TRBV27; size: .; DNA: TGTGCCAGCAGTTTATCGTTCGGGGCACGAAAGACCCAGTACTTC; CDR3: CASSLSFGARKTQYF
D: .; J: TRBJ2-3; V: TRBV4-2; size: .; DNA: TGTGCCAGCAGCCAAGGGGGAGATACGCAGTATTTT; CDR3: CASSQGGDTQYF
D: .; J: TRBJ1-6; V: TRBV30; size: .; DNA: TGTGCCTGGAGTGGCGGGAACAGTAATTCACCCCTCCACTTT; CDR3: CAWSGGNSNSPLHF
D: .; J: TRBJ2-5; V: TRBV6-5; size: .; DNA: TGTGCCAGCACTGGGGTAGGAGGAGAGACCCAGTACTTC; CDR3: CASTGVGGETQYF
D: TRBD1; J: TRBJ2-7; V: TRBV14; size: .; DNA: TGTGCCAGCAGCCAAGGAAGGGACAGGGCCTACGAGCAGTACTTC; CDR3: CASSQGRDRAYEQYF
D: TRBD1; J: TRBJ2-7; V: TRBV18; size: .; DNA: TGTGCCAGCTCACCGGACAGGAGCTCCTACGAGCAGTACTTC; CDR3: CASSPDRSSYEQYF
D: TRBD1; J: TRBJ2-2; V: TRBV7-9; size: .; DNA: TGTGCCAGCGCGTCCGGACAGGGCCGGGCGGAGCTGTTTTTT; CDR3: CASASGQGRAELFF
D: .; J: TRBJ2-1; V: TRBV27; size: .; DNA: TGTGCCAGCAGTTTACACCAGAACAATGAGCAGTTCTTC; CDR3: CASSLHQNNEQFF
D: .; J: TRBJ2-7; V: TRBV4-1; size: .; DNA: TGCGCCAGCAGCCAAGTCCGAGGGGTAGAGCAGTACTTC; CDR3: CASSQVRGVEQYF
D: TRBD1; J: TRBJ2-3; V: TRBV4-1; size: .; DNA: TGCGCCAGCAGCCTTGGACAGGCCCTCACAGATACGCAGTATTTT; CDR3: CASSLGQALTDTQYF
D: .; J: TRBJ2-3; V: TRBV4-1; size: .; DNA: TGCGCCAGCAGCCAAGATGCGTTTCGGGGCACAGATACGCAGTATTTT; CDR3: CASSQDAFRGTDTQYF
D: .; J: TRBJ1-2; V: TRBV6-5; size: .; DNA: TGTGCCAGCACCCAATCCCAGGGTGGCTATGGCTACACCTTC; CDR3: CASTQSQGGYGYTF
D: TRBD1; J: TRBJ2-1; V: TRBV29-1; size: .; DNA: TGCAGCGTTGGGACAGGGAATAATGAGCAGTTCTTC; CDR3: CSVGTGNNEQFF
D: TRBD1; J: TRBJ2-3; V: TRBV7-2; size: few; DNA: TGTGCCAGCAGCTTAGCGTTATTGGACAGGACTGCAGATACGCAGTATTTT; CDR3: CASSLALLDRTADTQYF
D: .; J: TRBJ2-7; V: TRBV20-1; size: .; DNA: TGCAGTGCTGGCCCTACCTACGAGCAGTACTTC; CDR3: CSAGPTYEQYF
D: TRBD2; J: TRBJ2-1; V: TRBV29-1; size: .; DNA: TGCAGCGTGCTAACTAGCGGGGGAGGCAATGAGCAGTTCTTC; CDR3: CSVLTSGGGNEQFF
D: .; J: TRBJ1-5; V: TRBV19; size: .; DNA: TGTGCCAGTAGTATGGAGTATAGCAATCAGCCCCAGCATTTT; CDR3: CASSMEYSNQPQHF
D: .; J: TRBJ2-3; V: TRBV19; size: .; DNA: TGTGCCAGTAGTATTAGGGAGAGCGGTTGGGATACGCAGTATTTT; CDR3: CASSIRESGWDTQYF
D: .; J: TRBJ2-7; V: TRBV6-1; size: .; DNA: TGTGCCAGCAGTGACCGGACAAGGGTCTACGAGCAGTACTTC; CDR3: CASSDRTRVYEQYF
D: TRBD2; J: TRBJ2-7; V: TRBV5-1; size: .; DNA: TGCGCCAGCAGCTTGGTGACTAGCGGGGTTTCCTACGAGCAGTACTTC; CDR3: CASSLVTSGVSYEQYF
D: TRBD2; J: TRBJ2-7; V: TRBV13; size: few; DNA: TGTGCCAGCAGCTGGGAGGGCGGGAACTCCTACGAGCAGTACTTC; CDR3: CASSWEGGNSYEQYF
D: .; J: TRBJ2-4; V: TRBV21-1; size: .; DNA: TGTGCCAGCAGCAAAGGCGGGTCTGGGGGCAAAAGCCAGTACTTC; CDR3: CASSKGGSGGKSQYF
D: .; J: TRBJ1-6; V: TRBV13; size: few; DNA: TGTGCCAGCAGCTCCCTAGATGGAAGCTCCTATAATTCACCCCTCCACTTT; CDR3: CASSSLDGSSYNSPLHF
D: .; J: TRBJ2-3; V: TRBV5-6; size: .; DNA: TGTGCCAGCAGCTTCGGATCAGATACGCAGTATTTT; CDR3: CASSFGSDTQYF
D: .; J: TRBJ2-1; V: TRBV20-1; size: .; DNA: TGCAGTGCTGGAGATGGGACCGAGCAGTTCTTC; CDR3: CSAGDGTEQFF
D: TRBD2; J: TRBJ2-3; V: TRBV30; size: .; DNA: TGTGCCTGGAGTGCCCTACAGGAGGGACTAGCGGGGGGCCCCACAGATACGCAGTATTTT; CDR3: CAWSALQEGLAGGPTDTQYF
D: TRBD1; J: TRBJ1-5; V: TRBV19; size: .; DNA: TGTGCCAGTAGTATGAGACAGGGAGGACAGCCCCAGCATTTT; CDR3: CASSMRQGGQPQHF
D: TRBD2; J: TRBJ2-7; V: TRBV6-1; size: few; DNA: TGTGCCAGCAGTCCCGCGGGGACTAGCTCCTACGAGCAGTACTTC; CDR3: CASSPAGTSSYEQYF